This T cell receptor (beta chain) originates from a study of blood T cell repertoires in COVID-19. Study-wide background: The United States, Italy and Spain supplied acute and convalescent COVID-19 samples.

Trimming at V came to 6 bases and at J to 0 bases, leaving 9 bases not matched to a gene. Germline V lookup: CDR1 SEHNR, CDR2 FQNEAQ (reference sequence). CDR3 length: 18 amino acids. Data came from immunoSEQ multiplex PCR; TCRdb stores just in-frame clones and leaves some out. The sample carries roughly 240,000 clones, roughly 85% recorded once. V is TRBV7-9 and J is TRBJ2-1; TRBD2 agrees at 12 bases. The sample consisted of peripheral blood. This clonotype originated in a man aged 50-59 years with COVID-19, enrolled during active disease. CDR3 in DNA: TGTGCCAGCAGATCGACTAGCGGGGGCCAGAGCTCCTACAATGAGCAGTTCTTC. The encoded protein is CASRSTSGGQSSYNEQFF. Drawing the rest from reference TRBV7-9 and TRBJ2-1, the complete variable domain is DTGVSQNPRHKITKRGQNVTFRCDPISEHNRLYWYRQTLGQGPEFLTYFQNEAQLEKSRLLSDRFSAERPKGSFSTLEIQRTEQGDSAMYLCASRSTSGGQSSYNEQFFGPGTRLTVL.